Here is one TCR beta chain with its context. Using immunoSEQ multiplex PCR, the repertoire was profiled, and TCRdb retains in-frame clones only, with some absent. Seen here are roughly 32,000 clones, more than 85% observed once, and the top ten hold roughly an eighth. The data were taken from a study of T cells in tuberculosis. Across the study: IGRA-negative adolescents, IGRA-positive adolescents with latent tuberculosis and adults with active tuberculosis formed this South African cohort.

V was clipped by 5 bases and J by 3 bases, with 17 bases between them. The CDR3 runs to 15 residues. The germline V gene has CDR1 SGHRS and CDR2 YFSETQ. Time point meaning: new active TB diagnosis, blood taken before or within 7 days of starting treatment. Positive smear microscopy and/or M. tuberculosis culture confirmed active disease. The chain links TRBV5-1 to TRBJ1-2; TRBD1 is a possible D gene (6 bases). The source is an adult with tuberculosis. The starting material was PBMCs, obtained at tuberculosis diagnosis. CDR3 coding DNA: TGCGCCAGCAGTCCACAGGGCCCTGGGGACTATGGCTACACCTTC. This sequence encodes CASSPQGPGDYGYTF. The whole variable domain, filled in from reference TRBV5-1 and TRBJ1-2, reads KAGVTQTPRYLIKTRGQQVTLSCSPISGHRSVSWYQQTPGQGLQFLFEYFSETQRNKGNFPGRFSGRQFSNSRSEMNVSTLELGDSALYLCASSPQGPGDYGYTFGSGTRLTVV.